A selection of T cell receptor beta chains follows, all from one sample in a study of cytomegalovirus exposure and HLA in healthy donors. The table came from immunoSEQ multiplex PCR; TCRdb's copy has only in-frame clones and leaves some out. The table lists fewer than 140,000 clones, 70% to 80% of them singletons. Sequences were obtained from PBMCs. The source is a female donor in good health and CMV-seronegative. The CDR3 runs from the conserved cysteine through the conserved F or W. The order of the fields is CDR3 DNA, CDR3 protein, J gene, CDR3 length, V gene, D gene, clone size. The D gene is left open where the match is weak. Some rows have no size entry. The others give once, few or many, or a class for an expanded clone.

CDR3nt: TGTGCCAGCAGCCTAGGACTCCTCCAGAACACCGGGGAGCTGTTTTTT
CDR3aa: CASSLGLLQNTGELFF
j_gene: TRBJ2-2
len: 16
v_gene: TRBV9
d_gene: NA
abundance: NA

CDR3nt: TGTGCCAGCAGCGTATCGGGGATTAAGTACAATGAGCAGTTCTTC
CDR3aa: CASSVSGIKYNEQFF
j_gene: TRBJ2-1
len: 15
v_gene: TRBV9
d_gene: NA
abundance: NA

CDR3nt: TGTGCCAGCAGCTTAGAACTTACGAGCTCCTACGAGCAGTACTTC
CDR3aa: CASSLELTSSYEQYF
j_gene: TRBJ2-7
len: 15
v_gene: TRBV11-2
d_gene: NA
abundance: NA

CDR3nt: TGTGCCAGCAGTTTCAGGGGGCTGGACAACTATGGCTACACCTTC
CDR3aa: CASSFRGLDNYGYTF
j_gene: TRBJ1-2
len: 15
v_gene: TRBV28
d_gene: TRBD1
abundance: NA

CDR3nt: TGTGCCAGCAGCGGTACTAGCTCCTACGAGCAGTACTTC
CDR3aa: CASSGTSSYEQYF
j_gene: TRBJ2-7
len: 13
v_gene: TRBV13
d_gene: NA
abundance: NA

CDR3nt: TGCGCCAGCAGCGCTGACTACAGGGGACCTCTCTACGAGCAGTACTTC
CDR3aa: CASSADYRGPLYEQYF
j_gene: TRBJ2-7
len: 16
v_gene: TRBV5-1
d_gene: TRBD1
abundance: NA

CDR3nt: TGTGCCAGTAGCGGATTAGCTGAAGAGACCCAGTACTTC
CDR3aa: CASSGLAEETQYF
j_gene: TRBJ2-5
len: 13
v_gene: TRBV19
d_gene: NA
abundance: NA

CDR3nt: TGTGCCAGCAGCTTAGATCACGGCGGCCAAGAGACCCAGTACTTC
CDR3aa: CASSLDHGGQETQYF
j_gene: TRBJ2-5
len: 15
v_gene: TRBV11-3
d_gene: NA
abundance: NA

CDR3nt: TGCGCCAGCAGACGACAGGGGGCAGATGGCTACACCTTC
CDR3aa: CASRRQGADGYTF
j_gene: TRBJ1-2
len: 13
v_gene: TRBV5-1
d_gene: TRBD1
abundance: NA

CDR3nt: TGTGCCAGCAGGGAGTGGTCAGGGGGCTACGAGCAGTACTTC
CDR3aa: CASREWSGGYEQYF
j_gene: TRBJ2-7
len: 14
v_gene: TRBV2
d_gene: TRBD1
abundance: NA

CDR3nt: TGTGCCAGCAGACATCCGGGACAGTATTATGGCTACACCTTC
CDR3aa: CASRHPGQYYGYTF
j_gene: TRBJ1-2
len: 14
v_gene: TRBV6-6
d_gene: TRBD1
abundance: NA

CDR3nt: TGTGCCAGCAGTTACGGGACTAGCGTATACGAGCAGTACTTC
CDR3aa: CASSYGTSVYEQYF
j_gene: TRBJ2-7
len: 14
v_gene: TRBV5-4
d_gene: TRBD2
abundance: NA

CDR3nt: TGTGCCAGCAGCTTAGGGGGTCGACTAGCCGGGGCCAACGTCCTGACTTTC
CDR3aa: CASSLGGRLAGANVLTF
j_gene: TRBJ2-6
len: 17
v_gene: TRBV7-2
d_gene: TRBD2
abundance: NA

CDR3nt: TGTGCCAGCCAGACGGGATTCGGGGTCGGAGCTTTCTTT
CDR3aa: CASQTGFGVGAFF
j_gene: TRBJ1-1
len: 13
v_gene: TRBV6-1
d_gene: NA
abundance: few

CDR3nt: TGTGCCAGTAGTTTCTCACTAGCGGGAGAAGAGACCCAGTACTTC
CDR3aa: CASSFSLAGEETQYF
j_gene: TRBJ2-5
len: 15
v_gene: TRBV19
d_gene: TRBD2
abundance: NA

CDR3nt: TGTGCCAGCAATTTAGGCTCGGGCACCGGGGAGCTGTTTTTT
CDR3aa: CASNLGSGTGELFF
j_gene: TRBJ2-2
len: 14
v_gene: TRBV6-5
d_gene: NA
abundance: NA

CDR3nt: TGTGCCAGCTCACCTGGGAGAATCGGTTCCCCCCACGAGCAGTACTTC
CDR3aa: CASSPGRIGSPHEQYF
j_gene: TRBJ2-7
len: 16
v_gene: TRBV18
d_gene: NA
abundance: NA

CDR3nt: TGCGCCAGCAGCCAAGGGACGTCTGGAGGACGGACCCAGTACTTC
CDR3aa: CASSQGTSGGRTQYF
j_gene: TRBJ2-5
len: 15
v_gene: TRBV4-3
d_gene: NA
abundance: NA

CDR3nt: TGTGCCAGCAGCGTAGCTTCAGGGGGCGGTGAGACCCAGTACTTC
CDR3aa: CASSVASGGGETQYF
j_gene: TRBJ2-5
len: 15
v_gene: TRBV9
d_gene: TRBD1
abundance: few

CDR3nt: TGTGCCAGCAGCTCCGGGGCCGGGGGAGAAAAACTGTTTTTT
CDR3aa: CASSSGAGGEKLFF
j_gene: TRBJ1-4
len: 14
v_gene: TRBV5-4
d_gene: NA
abundance: NA

CDR3nt: TGTGCCAGCAGCAGCACACAGGGGGTTTACGAAAAACTGTTTTTT
CDR3aa: CASSSTQGVYEKLFF
j_gene: TRBJ1-4
len: 15
v_gene: TRBV7-6
d_gene: TRBD1
abundance: NA

CDR3nt: TGTGCCAGTCGGGGACAGGTTTTAAATGAGCAGTTCTTC
CDR3aa: CASRGQVLNEQFF
j_gene: TRBJ2-1
len: 13
v_gene: TRBV6-6
d_gene: TRBD1
abundance: NA

CDR3nt: TGTGCCAGCAGCTTAGGGACAGGGTATGGCTACACCTTC
CDR3aa: CASSLGTGYGYTF
j_gene: TRBJ1-2
len: 13
v_gene: TRBV7-9
d_gene: TRBD1
abundance: NA

CDR3nt: TGTGCCAGTAGTCCCCGACGGACAGAAGCTGGGGCCAACGTCCTGACTTTC
CDR3aa: CASSPRRTEAGANVLTF
j_gene: TRBJ2-6
len: 17
v_gene: TRBV19
d_gene: NA
abundance: NA

CDR3nt: TGCGCCAGCAGCGAGGGACAGGATTATGAAAAACTGTTTTTT
CDR3aa: CASSEGQDYEKLFF
j_gene: TRBJ1-4
len: 14
v_gene: TRBV5-1
d_gene: TRBD1
abundance: few

CDR3nt: TGCGCCAGCAGCGTCGGACAGGGCTCAAGTCGTGCCGGGGAGCTGTTTTTT
CDR3aa: CASSVGQGSSRAGELFF
j_gene: TRBJ2-2
len: 17
v_gene: TRBV5-1
d_gene: TRBD1
abundance: NA

CDR3nt: TGCAGCGTGGGGACAGGGCAAGAGACCCAGTACTTC
CDR3aa: CSVGTGQETQYF
j_gene: TRBJ2-5
len: 12
v_gene: TRBV29-1
d_gene: TRBD1
abundance: NA

CDR3nt: TGTGCCAGTAGGACAGATCTAGCGGGAGTGAGTGAGCAGTTCTTC
CDR3aa: CASRTDLAGVSEQFF
j_gene: TRBJ2-1
len: 15
v_gene: TRBV19
d_gene: TRBD2
abundance: few

CDR3nt: TGTGCCATCGGGCGGGAAGGTTCACCCCTCCACTTT
CDR3aa: CAIGREGSPLHF
j_gene: TRBJ1-6
len: 12
v_gene: TRBV10-3
d_gene: NA
abundance: few

CDR3nt: TGTGCCAGCAGCCCCCGGGACAGGGGGAGAGAAACTAATGAAAAACTGTTTTTT
CDR3aa: CASSPRDRGRETNEKLFF
j_gene: TRBJ1-4
len: 18
v_gene: TRBV4-2
d_gene: TRBD1
abundance: NA

CDR3nt: TGTGCCAGCAGTCCCGCGAGGGAGGATCAGCCCCAGCATTTT
CDR3aa: CASSPAREDQPQHF
j_gene: TRBJ1-5
len: 14
v_gene: TRBV2
d_gene: NA
abundance: NA

CDR3nt: TGTGCCAGCAGTTGGGACAGGGGGAGAGGCTACACCTTC
CDR3aa: CASSWDRGRGYTF
j_gene: TRBJ1-2
len: 13
v_gene: TRBV2
d_gene: TRBD1
abundance: few

CDR3nt: TGTGCCAGCAGCGTAAACCAGTATAGCGGGACCTACTACGAGCAGTACTTC
CDR3aa: CASSVNQYSGTYYEQYF
j_gene: TRBJ2-7
len: 17
v_gene: TRBV9
d_gene: TRBD2
abundance: NA

CDR3nt: TGTGCCAGCAGTTCCCTGTCGAGCACTGAAGCTTTCTTT
CDR3aa: CASSSLSSTEAFF
j_gene: TRBJ1-1
len: 13
v_gene: TRBV28
d_gene: NA
abundance: NA

CDR3nt: TGTGCCAGCAGCTCAGAACAGGGGTGGACAGATACGCAGTATTTT
CDR3aa: CASSSEQGWTDTQYF
j_gene: TRBJ2-3
len: 15
v_gene: TRBV11-2
d_gene: TRBD1
abundance: NA

CDR3nt: TGTGCCAGCAGCTTACTCCGGGACAGGGCAAACATTCAGTACTTC
CDR3aa: CASSLLRDRANIQYF
j_gene: TRBJ2-4
len: 15
v_gene: TRBV5-7
d_gene: TRBD1
abundance: NA

CDR3nt: TGCGCCAGCAGCCAAGAAGGGACTAGCGGGAGTTGGAGTGAGCAGTTCTTC
CDR3aa: CASSQEGTSGSWSEQFF
j_gene: TRBJ2-1
len: 17
v_gene: TRBV4-1
d_gene: TRBD2
abundance: NA

CDR3nt: TGTGCCACCTCGGACAGGGTAGAGACTGAAGCTTTCTTT
CDR3aa: CATSDRVETEAFF
j_gene: TRBJ1-1
len: 13
v_gene: TRBV19
d_gene: TRBD1
abundance: NA

CDR3nt: TGTGCCAGTAGTATCGGGCTTGTGCTAGCGGGAATAGGCCAAGAGACCCAGTACTTC
CDR3aa: CASSIGLVLAGIGQETQYF
j_gene: TRBJ2-5
len: 19
v_gene: TRBV19
d_gene: TRBD2
abundance: NA

CDR3nt: TGTGCCACCAGCAGAGACCGGACAGTTGGTGGAAACACCATATATTTT
CDR3aa: CATSRDRTVGGNTIYF
j_gene: TRBJ1-3
len: 16
v_gene: TRBV15
d_gene: NA
abundance: NA

CDR3nt: TGCGCCAGCAGCCTTACTAGCGGCCGCACAGATACGCAGTATTTT
CDR3aa: CASSLTSGRTDTQYF
j_gene: TRBJ2-3
len: 15
v_gene: TRBV4-1
d_gene: TRBD2
abundance: NA

CDR3nt: TGTGCCAGCACCTCCAGTCGACGGGGTTCGCAGCCCCAGCATTTT
CDR3aa: CASTSSRRGSQPQHF
j_gene: TRBJ1-5
len: 15
v_gene: TRBV5-5
d_gene: NA
abundance: few

CDR3nt: TGCGCCAGCAGCCCCGATTTGAGCGGGAGGTACCAAAGGTGGCAGTTCTTC
CDR3aa: CASSPDLSGRYQRWQFF
j_gene: TRBJ2-1
len: 17
v_gene: TRBV5-1
d_gene: TRBD2
abundance: NA

CDR3nt: TGTGCCAGCAGTTTATCTCCTTGGGCAGCTCGCAACTATGGCTACACCTTC
CDR3aa: CASSLSPWAARNYGYTF
j_gene: TRBJ1-2
len: 17
v_gene: TRBV28
d_gene: NA
abundance: NA

CDR3nt: TGCGCCAGCAGCCCCCGGACAGCCAGCTACGAGCAGTACTTC
CDR3aa: CASSPRTASYEQYF
j_gene: TRBJ2-7
len: 14
v_gene: TRBV5-1
d_gene: NA
abundance: NA

CDR3nt: TGTGCCAGCAGCATCTGGGGGGGGTACGGCAATCAGCCCCAGCATTTT
CDR3aa: CASSIWGGYGNQPQHF
j_gene: TRBJ1-5
len: 16
v_gene: TRBV5-6
d_gene: NA
abundance: NA

CDR3nt: TGTGCCAGCAGTTACTCGACAAACAGGGGCCACGAGCAGTACTTC
CDR3aa: CASSYSTNRGHEQYF
j_gene: TRBJ2-7
len: 15
v_gene: TRBV6-5
d_gene: TRBD1
abundance: NA

CDR3nt: TGCGCCAGCAGCCCGACCCTCAGGACAGGTGGGGGCGAGCAGTACTTC
CDR3aa: CASSPTLRTGGGEQYF
j_gene: TRBJ2-7
len: 16
v_gene: TRBV5-1
d_gene: TRBD1
abundance: NA

CDR3nt: TGTGCCAGTAGTATAGATGGGGGAGGGAGGACGAAGACCCAGTACTTC
CDR3aa: CASSIDGGGRTKTQYF
j_gene: TRBJ2-5
len: 16
v_gene: TRBV19
d_gene: TRBD2
abundance: few

CDR3nt: TGTGCCAGCAGGGGCTGGGGCTCGAACACCGGGGAGCTGTTTTTT
CDR3aa: CASRGWGSNTGELFF
j_gene: TRBJ2-2
len: 15
v_gene: TRBV7-2
d_gene: NA
abundance: NA

CDR3nt: TGTGCCAGTGGCCGCAGGGGCACCCAGTACTTC
CDR3aa: CASGRRGTQYF
j_gene: TRBJ2-5
len: 11
v_gene: TRBV6-5
d_gene: NA
abundance: NA

CDR3nt: TGTGCCAGCAGTTTAGGGACAGCTTCCTACGAGCAGTACTTC
CDR3aa: CASSLGTASYEQYF
j_gene: TRBJ2-7
len: 14
v_gene: TRBV27
d_gene: TRBD1
abundance: NA

CDR3nt: TGTGCCAGCAGCCTCGGAGGCTCCAGCGGGCTCAATGAGCAGTTCTTC
CDR3aa: CASSLGGSSGLNEQFF
j_gene: TRBJ2-1
len: 16
v_gene: TRBV5-4
d_gene: NA
abundance: NA

CDR3nt: TGTGCCAGTAGTAACACAGGGATGGGGAATCAGCCCCAGCATTTT
CDR3aa: CASSNTGMGNQPQHF
j_gene: TRBJ1-5
len: 15
v_gene: TRBV19
d_gene: NA
abundance: NA

CDR3nt: TGCAGCGTTGAAGGTCTAGGCGGCTATGGCTACACCTTC
CDR3aa: CSVEGLGGYGYTF
j_gene: TRBJ1-2
len: 13
v_gene: TRBV29-1
d_gene: NA
abundance: NA

CDR3nt: TGTGCCAGCAGCGTAGGCGGGAGGGGCACAGATACGCAGTATTTT
CDR3aa: CASSVGGRGTDTQYF
j_gene: TRBJ2-3
len: 15
v_gene: TRBV9
d_gene: TRBD2
abundance: NA